This TCR beta chain was found in a study of cytomegalovirus exposure and HLA in healthy donors. Across the study: An earlier analysis found around 120 million unique TCR beta sequences from roughly 170 million T cells. Regarding the study as a whole: The listing of 150 to 200 TCR beta chains classed them as cytomegalovirus-associated. Earlier findings revealed that most TCR beta V segments proved productive either about 90% or about 30% of the time. TCR association rates varied by HLA locus in a later analysis, with DRB1 highest and HLA-C lowest.

PCR primers comprised 60 Vbeta and 13 Jbeta primers. TCRdb's copy holds only in-frame clones and misses some; the assay was immunoSEQ multiplex PCR. The data hold some 130,000 clones, with less than 80% observed a single time. The V gene's germline CDR1 is LGHNT and CDR2 FRNRAP. V lost 4 bases, J lost 5 bases, and 9 bases lay in between. The CDR3 covers 13 residues. Details on this clone: No antigen is known for it.

The chain links TRBV12-5 to TRBJ1-5; D not resolved. The source material was PBMCs. The sequence came from a man aged 35-49 years in good health and CMV-seropositive. CDR3 in amino acids: CASGWQADQPQHF. The CDR3 DNA sequence: TGTGCTAGTGGTTGGCAGGCAGATCAGCCCCAGCATTTT.